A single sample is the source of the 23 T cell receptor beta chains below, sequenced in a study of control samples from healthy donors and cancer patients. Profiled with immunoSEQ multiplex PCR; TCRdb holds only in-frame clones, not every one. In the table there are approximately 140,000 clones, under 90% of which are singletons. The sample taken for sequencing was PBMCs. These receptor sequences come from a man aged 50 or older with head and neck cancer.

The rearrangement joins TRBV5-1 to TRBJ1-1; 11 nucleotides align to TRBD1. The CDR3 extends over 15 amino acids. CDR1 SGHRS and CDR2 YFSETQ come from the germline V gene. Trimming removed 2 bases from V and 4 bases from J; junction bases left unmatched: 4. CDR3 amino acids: CASSFLGTGGTEAFF. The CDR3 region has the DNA TGCGCCAGCAGCTTTCTGGGGACAGGGGGCACTGAAGCTTTCTTT.

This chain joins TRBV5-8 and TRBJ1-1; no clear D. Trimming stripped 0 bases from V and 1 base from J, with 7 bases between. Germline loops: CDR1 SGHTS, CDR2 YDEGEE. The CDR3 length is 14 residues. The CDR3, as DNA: TGTGCCAGCAGCTTGGAAGGAAAGAACACTGAAGCTTTCTTT. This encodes CASSLEGKNTEAFF. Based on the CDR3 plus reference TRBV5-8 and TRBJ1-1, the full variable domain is EAGVTQSPTHLIKTRGQQATLRCSPISGHTSVYWYQQALGLGLQFLLWYDEGEERNRGNFPPRFSGRQFPNYSSELNVNALELEDSALYLCASSLEGKNTEAFFGQGTRLTVV.

CDR3 bases: TGTGCCAGCAGTTACTTGGGCGTCTATGAGCAGTTCTTC. Translation: CASSYLGVYEQFF. This chain connects TRBV6-6 to TRBJ2-1; no clear D gene. Germline V lookup: CDR1 MNHNY, CDR2 SVGAGI (reference sequence). The CDR3 loop spans 13 amino acids. Trimming cost V 1 base and J 8 bases, with 9 bases left between them.

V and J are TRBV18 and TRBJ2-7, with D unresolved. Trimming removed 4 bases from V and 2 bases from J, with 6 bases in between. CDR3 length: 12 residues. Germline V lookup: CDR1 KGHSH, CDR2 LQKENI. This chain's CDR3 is CASSLPPYEQYF. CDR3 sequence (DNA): TGTGCCAGCTCACTACCACCCTACGAGCAGTACTTC.

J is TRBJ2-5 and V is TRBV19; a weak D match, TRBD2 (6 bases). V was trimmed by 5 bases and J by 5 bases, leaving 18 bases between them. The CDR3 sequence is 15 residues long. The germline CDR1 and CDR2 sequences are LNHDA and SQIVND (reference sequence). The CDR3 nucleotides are TGTGCCAGTAGTCCAATCCAGGCGGGGTGGGAGACCCAGTACTTC. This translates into CASSPIQAGWETQYF.

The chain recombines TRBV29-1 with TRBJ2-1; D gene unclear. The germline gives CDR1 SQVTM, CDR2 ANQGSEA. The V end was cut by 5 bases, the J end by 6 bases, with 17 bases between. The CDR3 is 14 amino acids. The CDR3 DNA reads TGCAGCGTTCCGGGCCCAGAGCGCTTCAATGAGCAGTTCTTC. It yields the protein CSVPGPERFNEQFF.

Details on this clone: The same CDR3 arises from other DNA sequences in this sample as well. DNA for the CDR3: TGTGCCAGCAGCTTGGGGCAGGGTGATCAGCCCCAGCATTTT. Its protein product is CASSLGQGDQPQHF. The gene calls are TRBV5-8 and TRBJ1-5, with D maybe TRBD1 (5 bases). The germline gives CDR1 SGHTS, CDR2 YDEGEE. This CDR3 spans 14 amino acids. Between the trimmed V and J ends, which lost 0 bases and 5 bases, there was a span of 9 bases.

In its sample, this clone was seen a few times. CDR3 amino acids: CATSRDSGGGYNEQFF. In DNA form, the CDR3 reads TGTGCCACCAGCAGAGATTCGGGAGGTGGCTACAATGAGCAGTTCTTC. The chain uses TRBV15 and TRBJ2-1; 7 nucleotides agree with TRBD2. This CDR3 has 16 amino acids. Trimming cost V 0 bases and J 3 bases; bases outside gene matches: 5. Germline values: CDR1 LNHNV, CDR2 YYDKDF (reference sequence).

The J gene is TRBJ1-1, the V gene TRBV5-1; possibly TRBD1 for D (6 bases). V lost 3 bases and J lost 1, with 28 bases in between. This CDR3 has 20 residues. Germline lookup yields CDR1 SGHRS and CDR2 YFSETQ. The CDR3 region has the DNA TGCGCCAGCAGCTCCTACGAAGGCAGGGGAGGTCCCCGCAGGAACACTGAAGCTTTCTTT. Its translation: CASSSYEGRGGPRRNTEAFF.

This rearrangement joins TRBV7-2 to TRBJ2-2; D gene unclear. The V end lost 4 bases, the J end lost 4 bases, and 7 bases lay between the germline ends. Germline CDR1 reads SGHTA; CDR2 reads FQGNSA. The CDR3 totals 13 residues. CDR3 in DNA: TGTGCCAGCAGCTCAAACCCCACCGGGGAGCTGTTTTTT. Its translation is CASSSNPTGELFF.

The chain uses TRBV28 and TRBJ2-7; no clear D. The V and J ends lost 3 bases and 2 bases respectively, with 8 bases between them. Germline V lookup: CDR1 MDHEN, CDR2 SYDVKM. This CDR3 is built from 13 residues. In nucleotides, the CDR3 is TGTGCCAGCAGTTTGACGGTACCCTACGAGCAGTACTTC. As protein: CASSLTVPYEQYF. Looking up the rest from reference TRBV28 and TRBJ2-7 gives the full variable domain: DVKVTQSSRYLVKRTGEKVFLECVQDMDHENMFWYRQDPGLGLRLIYFSYDVKMKEKGDIPEGYSVSREKKERFSLILESASTNQTSMYLCASSLTVPYEQYFGPGTRLTVT.

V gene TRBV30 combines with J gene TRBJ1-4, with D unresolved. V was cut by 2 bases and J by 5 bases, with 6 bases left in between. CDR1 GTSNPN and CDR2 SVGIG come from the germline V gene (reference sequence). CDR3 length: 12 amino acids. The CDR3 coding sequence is TGTGCCTGGAGTAGAGGAAATGAAAAACTGTTTTTT. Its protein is CAWSRGNEKLFF.

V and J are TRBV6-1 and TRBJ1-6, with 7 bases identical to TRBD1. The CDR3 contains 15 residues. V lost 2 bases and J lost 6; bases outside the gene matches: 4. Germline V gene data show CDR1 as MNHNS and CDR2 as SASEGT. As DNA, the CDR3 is TGTGCCAGCAGTGAACAGACAGGGCGTAATTCACCCCTCCACTTT. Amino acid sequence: CASSEQTGRNSPLHF.

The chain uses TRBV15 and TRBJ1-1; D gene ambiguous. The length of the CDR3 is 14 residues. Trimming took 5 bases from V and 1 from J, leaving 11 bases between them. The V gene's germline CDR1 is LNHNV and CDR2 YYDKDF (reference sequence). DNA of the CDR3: TGTGCCACCAGCGAAAGCAGTCCGAACACTGAAGCTTTCTTT. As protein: CATSESSPNTEAFF.

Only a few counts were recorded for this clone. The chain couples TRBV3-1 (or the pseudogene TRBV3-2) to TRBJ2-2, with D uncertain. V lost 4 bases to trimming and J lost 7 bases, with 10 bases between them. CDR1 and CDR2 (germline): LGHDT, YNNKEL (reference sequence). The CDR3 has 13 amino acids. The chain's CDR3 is CASSLPANGELFF. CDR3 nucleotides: TGTGCCAGCAGCCTCCCTGCTAACGGGGAGCTGTTTTTT.

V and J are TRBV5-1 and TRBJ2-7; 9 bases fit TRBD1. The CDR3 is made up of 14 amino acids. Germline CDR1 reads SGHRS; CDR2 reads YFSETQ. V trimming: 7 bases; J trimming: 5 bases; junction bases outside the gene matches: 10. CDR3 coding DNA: TGCGCCAGCCGCCCAGGGACAGGGTCACACGAGCAGTACTTC. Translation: CASRPGTGSHEQYF. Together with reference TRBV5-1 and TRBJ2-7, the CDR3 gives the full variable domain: KAGVTQTPRYLIKTRGQQVTLSCSPISGHRSVSWYQQTPGQGLQFLFEYFSETQRNKGNFPGRFSGRQFSNSRSEMNVSTLELGDSALYLCASRPGTGSHEQYFGPGTRLTVT.

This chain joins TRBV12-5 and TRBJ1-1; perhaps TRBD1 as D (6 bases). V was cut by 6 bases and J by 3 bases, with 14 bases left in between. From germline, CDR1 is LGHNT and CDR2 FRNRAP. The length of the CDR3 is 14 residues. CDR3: CASGSTGKHTEAFF. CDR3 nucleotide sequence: TGTGCTAGTGGCTCTACAGGGAAACACACTGAAGCTTTCTTT. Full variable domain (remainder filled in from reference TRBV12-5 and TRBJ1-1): DARVTQTPRHKVTEMGQEVTMRCQPILGHNTVFWYRQTMMQGLELLAYFRNRAPLDDSGMPKDRFSAEMPDATLATLKIQPSEPRDSAVYFCASGSTGKHTEAFFGQGTRLTVV.

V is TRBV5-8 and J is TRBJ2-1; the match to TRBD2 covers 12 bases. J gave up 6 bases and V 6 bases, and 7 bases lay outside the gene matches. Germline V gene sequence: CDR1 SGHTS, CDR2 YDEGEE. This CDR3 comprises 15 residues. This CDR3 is CASNPGLAGSNEQFF. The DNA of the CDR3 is TGTGCCAGCAACCCGGGACTAGCGGGTAGCAATGAGCAGTTCTTC.

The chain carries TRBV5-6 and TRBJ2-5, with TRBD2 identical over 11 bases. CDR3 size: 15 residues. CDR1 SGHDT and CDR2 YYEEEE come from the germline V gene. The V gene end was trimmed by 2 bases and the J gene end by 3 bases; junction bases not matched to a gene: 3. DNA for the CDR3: TGTGCCAGCAGCTTCGTACTAGCGGGAGAAGAGACCCAGTACTTC. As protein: CASSFVLAGEETQYF.

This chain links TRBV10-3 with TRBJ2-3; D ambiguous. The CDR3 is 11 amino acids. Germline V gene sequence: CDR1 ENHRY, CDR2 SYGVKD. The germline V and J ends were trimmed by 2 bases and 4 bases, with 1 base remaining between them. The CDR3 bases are TGTGCCATCAGTGAGGCAGATACGCAGTATTTT. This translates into CAISEADTQYF.

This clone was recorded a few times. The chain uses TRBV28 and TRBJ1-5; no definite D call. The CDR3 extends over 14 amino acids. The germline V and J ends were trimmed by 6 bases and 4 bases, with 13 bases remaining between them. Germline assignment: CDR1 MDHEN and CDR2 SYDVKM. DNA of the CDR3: TGTGCCAGCAGAACTCCCGGACCTAATCAGCCCCAGCATTTT. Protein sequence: CASRTPGPNQPQHF.

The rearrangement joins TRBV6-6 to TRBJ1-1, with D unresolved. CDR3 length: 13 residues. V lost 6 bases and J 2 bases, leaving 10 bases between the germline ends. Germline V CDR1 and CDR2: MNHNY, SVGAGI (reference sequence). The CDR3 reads CASRGRVNTEAFF. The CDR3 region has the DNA TGTGCCAGCAGGGGGAGGGTCAACACTGAAGCTTTCTTT.

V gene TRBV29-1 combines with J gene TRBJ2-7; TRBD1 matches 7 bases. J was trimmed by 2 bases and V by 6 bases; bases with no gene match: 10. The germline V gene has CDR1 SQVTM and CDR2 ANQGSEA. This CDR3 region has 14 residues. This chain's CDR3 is CSVALGTVPYEQYF. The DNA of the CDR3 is TGCAGCGTAGCCCTAGGGACAGTACCCTACGAGCAGTACTTC.